A selection of T cell receptor beta chains follows, all from one sample in a study of cytomegalovirus exposure and HLA in healthy donors. Sequenced by immunoSEQ multiplex PCR; TCRdb stores in-frame clones only, minus some. The sample lists 150,000 to 200,000 clones, over 70% occurring once. Material: PBMCs. The receptors were gathered from a man aged 30-40 years in good health and CMV-seropositive. The CDR3 runs from the conserved cysteine through the conserved F or W. D genes are given only for firm matches. Clone size is not always given. Where it is, it says once, few, many or a class for expanded clones.

j_call	v_call	clone_size	d_call	cdr3_nt	cdr3_aa
TRBJ2-2	TRBV19	.	TRBD2	TGTGCCAGTAACCCTCGATCCAGCGGGGTGAACACCGGGGAGCTGTTTTTT	CASNPRSSGVNTGELFF
TRBJ2-5	TRBV18	.	.	TGTGCCAGCTCACCACCGAGAGGAGGGGTGGGTTTACAAGAGACCCAGTACTTC	CASSPPRGGVGLQETQYF
TRBJ1-1	TRBV5-1	.	.	TGCGCCAGCAGTCACGGGGGGGGCGGGACTGAAGCTTTCTTT	CASSHGGGGTEAFF
TRBJ2-7	TRBV7-2	few	TRBD1	TGTGCCAGCAGCTTAGCGGGCGGGACAGGGGTAGAGCAGTACTTC	CASSLAGGTGVEQYF
TRBJ1-5	TRBV18	once	.	TGTGCCAGCTCGGTGACAGGTAGCAATCAGCCCCAGCATTTT	CASSVTGSNQPQHF
TRBJ2-2	TRBV25-1	.	.	TGTGCCAGCAGTGAATATCTGGCGGCAGGGAATAACACCGGGGAGCTGTTTTTT	CASSEYLAAGNNTGELFF
TRBJ1-2	TRBV2	.	TRBD1	TGTGCCAGCGCCTTGGGACAGGGGGCTAAGGGTGGCTACACCTTC	CASALGQGAKGGYTF
TRBJ1-2	TRBV2	.	.	TGTGCCAGCAGTGACGACAGAGTCGGGGGCTACACCTTC	CASSDDRVGGYTF
TRBJ2-7	TRBV21-1	.	.	TGTGCCAGCAAATGCGTCCCCGTGGGCCCGAACCTCGAGCAGTACTTC	CASKCVPVGPNLEQYF
TRBJ2-2	TRBV6-1	.	.	TGTGCCAGCAGTGAACCCGGGACACGGGCAGCCGGGGAGCTGTTTTTT	CASSEPGTRAAGELFF
TRBJ2-3	TRBV27	.	TRBD2	TGTGCCAGCAGTTTAGCGGGGGGCAGCACAGATACGCAGTATTTT	CASSLAGGSTDTQYF
TRBJ2-1	TRBV5-1	.	.	TGCGCCAGCAGCTTGGATGCGGGGCCGGGAGATAATGAGCAGTTCTTC	CASSLDAGPGDNEQFF
TRBJ2-7	TRBV4-2	.	.	TGTGCCAGCAGCCGTTCGGGGGACGGCTCCGGAGACGAGCAGTACTTC	CASSRSGDGSGDEQYF
TRBJ2-1	TRBV2	.	.	TGTGCCAGCAGTGGGACTCCCCTTCCGGGCAATGAGCAGTTCTTC	CASSGTPLPGNEQFF
TRBJ2-3	TRBV27	few	TRBD1	TGTGCCAGCAGTCTACCAGGGGGTACGCAGTATTTT	CASSLPGGTQYF
TRBJ1-2	TRBV5-4	.	TRBD1	TGTGCCAGCAGCTTGGCAGGGGGACTCCAGTCGGGTGGTGGCTACACCTTC	CASSLAGGLQSGGGYTF
TRBJ2-1	TRBV19	few	TRBD2	TGTGCCAGTAGTATACGGGGGCTAGCGGGGATCAATGAGCAGTTCTTC	CASSIRGLAGINEQFF
TRBJ2-7	TRBV27	.	TRBD2	TGTGCCAGCAGTTTCGGTAGCGGGAGCTACGAGCAGTACTTC	CASSFGSGSYEQYF
TRBJ1-3	TRBV18	.	.	TGTGCCAGCTCACCACAGACAGCCGACTCTGGAAACACCATATATTTT	CASSPQTADSGNTIYF
TRBJ1-5	TRBV29-1	.	.	TGCAGCGCTACCATCGAGGGAGGGCCCCAGCATTTT	CSATIEGGPQHF
TRBJ1-2	TRBV9	.	.	TGTGCCAGCAGCCCTACCCCGGCCGGCGGGGGATGGAGTCAGGAGACCGGCTATGGCTACACCTTC	CASSPTPAGGGWSQETGYGYTF
TRBJ2-5	TRBV7-9	.	TRBD1	TGTGCCAGCAGCTTAGAGACCTACAGGGGGCGTGGGGAGGAGACCCAGTACTTC	CASSLETYRGRGEETQYF
TRBJ2-3	TRBV4-3	.	.	TGCGCCAGCAGCCAAGATGTAATGGGTGGGCAGTACACAGATACGCAGTATTTT	CASSQDVMGGQYTDTQYF
TRBJ1-1	TRBV18	.	TRBD1	TGTGCCAGCTCAGCAACACTGACAGGGATTGAAGCTTTCTTT	CASSATLTGIEAFF
TRBJ2-7	TRBV5-8	.	TRBD2	TGTGCCAGCAGCTTGTGGGGGACTAGCGACTACTACGAGCAGTACTTC	CASSLWGTSDYYEQYF
TRBJ2-1	TRBV5-1	.	.	TGCGCCAGCAGCTTCCCCCCCAGGGATAATGAGCAGTTCTTC	CASSFPPRDNEQFF
TRBJ2-3	TRBV19	few	TRBD2	TGTGCCAGTAGTACGAGTGGGACTAGCGTGAATACGCAGTATTTT	CASSTSGTSVNTQYF
TRBJ2-5	TRBV4-1	few	.	TGCGCCAGCAGCCAATCAGTTGTAATCGAAGAGACCCAGTACTTC	CASSQSVVIEETQYF
TRBJ2-1	TRBV5-1	few	TRBD2	TGCGCCAGCAGAAGGGGGTGGACTAGCGGGAGCTTTTTTGAGACGGGCGATGAGCAGTTCTTC	CASRRGWTSGSFFETGDEQFF
TRBJ2-7	TRBV7-2	.	TRBD1	TGTGCCAGCAGCCAAAACACCCCCGGGACAGCCGGCGAGCAGTACTTC	CASSQNTPGTAGEQYF
TRBJ1-2	TRBV7-2	.	.	TGTGCCAGCAGCTTTGGACCACTAAATAGCGATGGCTACACCTTC	CASSFGPLNSDGYTF
TRBJ2-2	TRBV28	few	TRBD2	TGTGCCAGCAGTTTGGGACTAGCGGGTGAGTCCGCTTCCGGGGAGCTGTTTTTT	CASSLGLAGESASGELFF
TRBJ1-1	TRBV9	.	TRBD1	TGTGCCAGCAGCGCGGGGTTTGGGTCAGGATATGACAGGGGAGGCACTGAAGCTTTCTTT	CASSAGFGSGYDRGGTEAFF
TRBJ2-1	TRBV2	.	TRBD2	TGTGCCAGCAACCCGACTAGCGGGGGAATGGATGAGCAGTTCTTC	CASNPTSGGMDEQFF
TRBJ1-2	TRBV5-1	.	TRBD1	TGCGCCAGCAGCTTGGAAGGGACAGGTGGGAACTTTAACTATGGCTACACCTTC	CASSLEGTGGNFNYGYTF
TRBJ1-3	TRBV10-3	.	.	TGTGCCATCAGTTACCGGGCCGGAGGCTCTGGAAACACCATATATTTT	CAISYRAGGSGNTIYF
TRBJ2-7	TRBV30	.	.	TGTGCCTGGAGTGTACGTGGGGGCCTCTACGAGCAGTACTTC	CAWSVRGGLYEQYF
TRBJ2-7	TRBV18	.	TRBD1	TGTGCCAGCTCACCCCGGGACAGCCCCGAGCAGTACTTC	CASSPRDSPEQYF
TRBJ2-4	TRBV19	.	.	TGTGCCAGTAGTATAGGTGGGGAAGGGGTTAAAAACATTCAGTACTTC	CASSIGGEGVKNIQYF
TRBJ2-7	TRBV6-1	.	.	TGTGCCAGCAGTGAAGCGGCGCGGGTCGGACGGTACTTC	CASSEAARVGRYF
TRBJ1-4	TRBV4-3	.	.	TGCGCCAGCAGCCAAGTCTCGGGAAAACTGTTTTTT	CASSQVSGKLFF
TRBJ2-7	TRBV2	few	TRBD2	TGTGCCAGCAGGAACTCTAGCGGGAGATGGAACGAGCAGTACTTC	CASRNSSGRWNEQYF
TRBJ1-4	TRBV7-9	.	TRBD1	TGTGCCAGCAGCTTCATTCAGCAGGGGGCGGATGAAAAACTGTTTTTT	CASSFIQQGADEKLFF
TRBJ2-7	TRBV10-3	few	TRBD1	TGTGCCATCAGTGAGGGGACCAGTGAGGGGGCATTTCGCTACGAGCAGTACTTC	CAISEGTSEGAFRYEQYF
TRBJ2-3	TRBV28	.	TRBD2	TGTGCCAGTATAACCCGAGGAGCGGGAGGGGGCACAGATACGCAGTATTTT	CASITRGAGGGTDTQYF
TRBJ1-1	TRBV28	.	.	TGTGCCAGCAGTTTGCCCCTACGCAGGCTCACTGAAGCTTTCTTT	CASSLPLRRLTEAFF
TRBJ2-7	TRBV18	.	.	TGTGCCAGCTCACCCCAGGTGGGCCACGAGCAGTACTTC	CASSPQVGHEQYF
TRBJ2-7	TRBV5-5	.	.	TGTGCCAGCAGCTTTGGCGGGAACTCCTACGAGCAGTACTTC	CASSFGGNSYEQYF
TRBJ2-1	TRBV5-6	.	.	TGTGCCAGCAGCTTAACCGGGAACTACAATGAGCAGTTCTTC	CASSLTGNYNEQFF